A single sample gave rise to the 32 T cell receptor beta chains below, sequenced in a study of blood T cells in healthy people across ages. Sample-barcoded 5' priming and a J-beta primer mix drove a second PCR of roughly 6 to 12 cycles. TCRdb ran MiXCR on the 5' RACE reads and lists one entry per CDR3 protein. Found here are 1,500,000 or so distinct CDR3 sequences, 55% to 75% of them singletons; the top ten hold 6.5% to 8%. The sample consisted of blood. These receptors were obtained from a young man in good health.

This sequence joins TRBV12-3 or TRBV12-4 and TRBJ2-1; tentative D call: TRBD2 (6 bases). Trimming removed 7 bases from V and 5 bases from J, with 18 bases in between. The CDR3 totals 15 residues. DNA for the CDR3: TGTGCCAGCACCAGAAAGGAGGCGGGACACAATGAGCAGTTCTTC. This translates into CASTRKEAGHNEQFF.

CDR3 in DNA: TGTGCCAGCAGTGAGCCCCCGGGGGCCGATACGCAGTATTTT. Translation gives CASSEPPGADTQYF. The V call is TRBV12-3 or TRBV12-4, the J call TRBJ2-3, with D perhaps TRBD1 or TRBD2 (6 bases each). Trimming took 5 bases from V and 6 from J, leaving 15 bases between them. This CDR3 contains 14 residues.

V is TRBV25-1 and J is TRBJ2-7; 10 bases match TRBD1. CDR1 is MGHDK and CDR2 is SYGVNS in the germline V gene. J was trimmed by 5 bases and V by 3 bases; bases with no gene match: 7. CDR3 size: 15 residues. The CDR3 here is CASSEEDRGMHEQYF. The CDR3 DNA follows: TGTGCCAGCAGTGAGGAGGACAGGGGGATGCACGAGCAGTACTTC.

V usage is TRBV24-1 and J usage is TRBJ1-6; the D is unclear. The V gene lost 4 bases and the J gene lost 10 bases, with 10 bases spanning the gap. Germline V gene sequence: CDR1 KGHDR, CDR2 SFDVKD. CDR3 length: 13 residues. The CDR3 DNA follows: TGTGCCACCAGTGAAACCCAAAGATCACCCCTCCACTTT. Its protein product is CATSETQRSPLHF.

This clonotype was observed a handful of times. This chain connects TRBV29-1 to TRBJ1-2; D is ambiguous. The length of the CDR3 is 12 residues. Germline values: CDR1 SQVTM, CDR2 ANQGSEA. V gave up 0 bases and J gave up 10 bases, with 12 bases separating them. This chain's CDR3 is CSVEEPGEVYTF. The CDR3 coding sequence is TGCAGCGTTGAAGAGCCCGGAGAGGTCTACACCTTC.

The chain is built from TRBV20-1 and TRBJ1-1; D unresolved. This CDR3 has 12 amino acids. The V gene's germline CDR1 is DFQATT and CDR2 SNEGSKA (reference sequence). The V end was cut by 4 bases, the J end by 1 base, with 7 bases between. CDR3 nucleotide sequence: TGCAGTGCTACAGAAACGAACACTGAAGCTTTCTTT. Its translation is CSATETNTEAFF.

This rearrangement joins TRBV7-2 to TRBJ2-3; 13 bases fit TRBD2. CDR1 and CDR2 (germline): SGHTA, FQGNSA. The CDR3 sequence is 18 residues long. Trimming at V came to 1 base and at J to 2 bases, leaving 6 bases not matched to a gene. CDR3: CASSLELAGGHDTDTQYF. The CDR3 nucleotides read TGTGCCAGCAGCTTAGAACTAGCGGGGGGGCACGACACAGATACGCAGTATTTT.

J is TRBJ2-7 and V is TRBV3-1; D not resolved. CDR3 size: 13 residues. Germline V lookup: CDR1 LGHDT, CDR2 YNNKEL (reference sequence). Trimming removed 0 bases at V and 4 bases at J, with 7 bases between. The chain's CDR3 is CASSQDKPYEQYF. The CDR3, as DNA: TGTGCCAGCAGCCAAGATAAACCTTACGAGCAGTACTTC.

This clonotype was observed a few times. The chain recombines TRBV5-1 with TRBJ2-5; D is perhaps TRBD2 (6 bases). The CDR3 extends over 14 amino acids. Germline lookup yields CDR1 SGHRS and CDR2 YFSETQ. V lost 2 bases and J 2 bases, leaving 10 bases between the germline ends. The CDR3 DNA reads TGCGCCAGCAGCTTCGCGGGGTCACAAGAGACCCAGTACTTC. Residues: CASSFAGSQETQYF.

J is TRBJ2-4 and V is TRBV2; 8 bases map to TRBD2. V dropped 6 bases and J dropped 1; count of bases not matched to a gene: 5. The CDR3 covers 15 residues. CDR1 and CDR2 (germline): SNHLY, FYNNEI. CDR3 nucleotide sequence: TGTGCCAGCAGATCCGGGGGGGCCGCCAAAAACATTCAGTACTTC. Amino acid sequence: CASRSGGAAKNIQYF.

This clonotype was counted only a few times. The genes are TRBV13 and TRBJ1-5; unclear D gene. The CDR3 sequence is 13 residues long. Germline V gene sequence: CDR1 PRHDT, CDR2 FYEKMQ (reference sequence). Between the trimmed V and J ends, which lost 0 bases and 9 bases, there was a span of 9 bases. Here the CDR3 reads CASSLGRQPPQHF. In DNA form, the CDR3 reads TGTGCCAGCAGCTTAGGCCGTCAACCGCCCCAGCATTTT.

This clonotype was counted many times. V is TRBV20-1 and J is TRBJ2-7; 13 bases are shared with TRBD2. With V trimmed by 5 bases and J by 0 bases, 16 bases remained unmatched. The germline CDR1 and CDR2 sequences are DFQATT and SNEGSKA (reference sequence). This CDR3 contains 19 residues. Here the CDR3 reads CSAYPRTSGGYLTSYEQYF. The CDR3, as DNA: TGCAGTGCTTACCCGCGGACTAGCGGGGGTTATTTAACCTCCTACGAGCAGTACTTC.

The chain is built from TRBV10-3 and TRBJ1-1, with 7 bases identical to TRBD1. V lost 3 bases and J lost 4; bases outside the gene matches: 2. Germline CDR1 ENHRY, CDR2 SYGVKD. The CDR3 extends over 13 amino acids. CDR3 in amino acids: CAISEGDSTEAFF. The CDR3 coding sequence is TGTGCCATCAGTGAAGGGGACAGCACTGAAGCTTTCTTT.

The V call is TRBV27, the J call TRBJ2-1, with 7 positions matching TRBD1. Unmatched junction bases numbered 15, after V lost 2 bases and J lost 8 bases. Germline assignment: CDR1 MNHEY and CDR2 SMNVEV (reference sequence). The CDR3 extends over 17 amino acids. CDR3 loop: CASSLTLLGTALYEQFF. The CDR3 nucleotides read TGTGCCAGCAGTTTAACGCTTTTGGGGACAGCACTCTATGAGCAGTTCTTC.

This clonotype has only a few counts. The chain is built from TRBV29-1 and TRBJ2-7, with TRBD1 matching over 9 bases. CDR1 SQVTM and CDR2 ANQGSEA come from the germline V gene. The V segment lost 4 bases and the J segment 3 bases; nucleotides outside the gene matches: 7. The CDR3 loop spans 14 amino acids. The CDR3 DNA reads as TGCAGCGTTGTGGGTAGACAGGGGGTCTACGAGCAGTACTTC. It encodes CSVVGRQGVYEQYF.

The rearrangement links TRBV11-2 to TRBJ2-5; 9 bases agree with TRBD1. Germline values: CDR1 SGHAT, CDR2 FQNNGV. The CDR3 runs to 15 residues. V trimming: 1 base; J trimming: 5 bases; junction bases outside the gene matches: 5. The CDR3 sequence: CASSLVDRGMETQYF. The DNA for the CDR3 is TGTGCCAGCAGCTTAGTGGACAGGGGAATGGAGACCCAGTACTTC.

The chain uses TRBV2 and TRBJ2-7, with D perhaps TRBD1 (5 bases). Germline V lookup: CDR1 SNHLY, CDR2 FYNNEI. The V end was cut by 6 bases, the J end by 2 bases, with 14 bases between. CDR3 size: 14 residues. The CDR3 DNA sequence: TGTGCCAGCAGCGGGCAGGGAAATACCTACGAGCAGTACTTC. Translating gives CASSGQGNTYEQYF.

This clonotype has a handful of counts. This sequence joins TRBV2 and TRBJ2-5, with D uncertain. Matching the DNA end better, TRBJ2-7 makes the J call doubtful. Germline values: CDR1 SNHLY, CDR2 FYNNEI. CDR3 size: 13 residues. CDR3 in amino acids: CASTQTFYGEQYF. Written as DNA, the CDR3 is TGTGCCAGCACCCAAACCTTCTATGGCGAGCAGTACTTC.

The chain joins TRBV6-2 or TRBV6-3 to TRBJ2-2; 9 nucleotides agree with TRBD2. The CDR3 totals 15 residues. Unmatched junction bases numbered 1, after V lost 2 bases and J lost 3 bases. Germline CDR1 MNHEY, CDR2 SVGEGT. CDR3 residues: CASSYERGDTGELFF. The CDR3 DNA sequence: TGTGCCAGCAGTTACGAGCGGGGGGACACCGGGGAGCTGTTTTTT.

V gene TRBV6-1 combines with J gene TRBJ2-4, with TRBD1 matching over 7 bases. The CDR3 totals 16 residues. With 3 bases clipped from V and 6 bases from J, the junction kept 11 bases outside the gene matches. Germline lookup yields CDR1 MNHNS and CDR2 SASEGT. In nucleotides, the CDR3 is TGTGCCAGCAGTGACCCCCAGGGGGTCGGAGCAAACATTCAGTACTTC. It specifies CASSDPQGVGANIQYF.

V and J are TRBV7-2 and TRBJ1-2; D is uncertain. V was shortened by 5 bases and J by 3 bases, with 13 bases between the two germline ends. Germline-derived CDR1 and CDR2 are SGHTA and FQGNSA. The CDR3 spans 14 residues. The CDR3 is CASSPLSNHYGYTF. CDR3 nucleotide sequence: TGTGCCAGCAGCCCTCTCAGCAACCACTATGGCTACACCTTC.

The rearrangement links TRBV20-1 to TRBJ2-1; D is unclear. CDR1 and CDR2 from the germline V gene are DFQATT and SNEGSKA (reference sequence). V shed 1 base and J shed 6 bases, with 4 bases lying between them. The CDR3 loop spans 11 amino acids. The CDR3 spells CSARVSNEQFF. The DNA of the CDR3 is TGCAGTGCTAGAGTCTCCAATGAGCAGTTCTTC.

This chain uses TRBV29-1 with TRBJ2-1, with 10 nucleotides matching TRBD1. The germline gives CDR1 SQVTM, CDR2 ANQGSEA. This CDR3 has 12 amino acids. The trim removed 5 bases at V and 10 bases at J, leaving 5 bases unmatched. In DNA, the CDR3 is TGCAGCGTTCGGGACAGGGGCTACGAGCAGTTCTTC. As protein: CSVRDRGYEQFF.

The chain links TRBV24-1 to TRBJ2-3, with D uncertain. Trimming pared 5 bases from V and 3 bases from J, leaving 8 bases between. Germline CDR1 reads KGHDR; CDR2 reads SFDVKD. The CDR3 length is 13 residues. The CDR3 loop reads CATSVGFTDTQYF. The CDR3 DNA reads as TGTGCCACCAGTGTCGGATTTACAGATACGCAGTATTTT.

V usage is TRBV9 and J usage is TRBJ2-4; TRBD1 is a possible D gene (5 bases). The assigned J gene may be wrong: the sequence end matches TRBJ2-5 better. Germline lookup yields CDR1 SGDLS and CDR2 YYNGEE. This CDR3 spans 17 amino acids. The CDR3 DNA sequence: TGTGCCAGCAGCGGGGCCTCAGGGTCAGGCCTCCAAGAGACCCAGTACTTC. Translating it yields CASSGASGSGLQETQYF.

The DNA for the CDR3 is TGCAGCGTTGAAGAACCGACGGGGACTGAAGCTTTCTTT. The encoded protein is CSVEEPTGTEAFF. V is TRBV29-1 and J is TRBJ1-1; D ambiguous. The germline V and J ends were trimmed by 0 bases and 5 bases, with 10 bases remaining between them. This CDR3 comprises 13 residues. Germline assignment: CDR1 SQVTM and CDR2 ANQGSEA.

To note about this clonotype: Relative to the germline gene, one junction end is altered; a read error may explain this. The chain joins TRBV12-3 or TRBV12-4 to TRBJ2-3; 10 bases match TRBD2. The CDR3 length is 12 residues. For the CDR3, the DNA is TGTGCCTGCAGTACCGGGACTAGCGAGCAGTATTTT. Its translation: CACSTGTSEQYF.

The CDR3 coding sequence is TGTGCCAGCAGCACCGGGACAGGTGGGACAGGCGTCGAGCAGTACTTC. The encoded protein is CASSTGTGGTGVEQYF. This chain uses TRBV11-2 with TRBJ2-7, with TRBD1 matching over 8 bases. CDR1 is SGHAT, CDR2 FQNNGV, per germline. With V trimmed by 5 bases and J by 6 bases, 15 bases remained unmatched. The CDR3 has 16 amino acids.

This sequence joins TRBV3-1 and TRBJ2-7; 7 nucleotides align to TRBD1. Per germline, CDR1 LGHDT and CDR2 YNNKEL (reference sequence). The CDR3 runs 16 residues. Trimming took 1 base from V and 3 from J; bases not matched to a gene: 9. The CDR3 loop reads CASSQVPGQAIYEQYF. The CDR3 DNA reads as TGTGCCAGCAGCCAAGTACCCGGACAGGCGATCTACGAGCAGTACTTC.

CDR3 DNA: TGTGCCAGCAGGCATTACCGGGACGGCTCCTACGAGCAGTACTTC. Translated: CASRHYRDGSYEQYF. The V and J genes are TRBV28 and TRBJ2-7; D may match TRBD1 or TRBD2 (5 bases each). The CDR3 is made up of 15 amino acids. V was shortened by 6 bases and J by 0 bases, with 15 bases between the two germline ends. From germline, CDR1 is MDHEN and CDR2 SYDVKM.

The genes are TRBV12-3 or TRBV12-4 and TRBJ2-7, with a tentative D call TRBD2 (6 bases). The CDR3 is 15 residues long. The V end lost 8 bases, the J end lost 0 bases, and 17 bases lay between the germline ends. The DNA for the CDR3 is TGTGCCAGCTCTTCCGGCAGGAGGGTCTCCTACGAGCAGTACTTC. This codes for CASSSGRRVSYEQYF.

V and J are TRBV7-2 and TRBJ1-6; D is unclear. Germline lookup yields CDR1 SGHTA and CDR2 FQGNSA. Trimming took off 3 bases at V and 14 bases at J, with 8 bases between the two ends. The CDR3 covers 11 residues. CDR3 residues: CASSFVGALHF. The CDR3 DNA reads as TGTGCCAGCAGCTTTGTGGGAGCCCTCCACTTT.